The T cell receptor beta chain described here comes from a study of CD8 T cells in Susac syndrome. Whole-study context: There were Susac syndrome patients who were therapy-naive at blood draw, others on corticosteroids, and others on intravenous immunoglobulin alone. Overall study results and limits: Susac-specific public clones in total CD8+ repertoires numbered some 15; in CD8+ TEMRA repertoires, they numbered about five.

TEMRA cells were enriched by FACS, while CD8+ and CD4+ T cells were obtained through a negative isolation that was performed magnetically. Trimming took 7 bases from V and 5 from J; bases not matched to a gene: 11. Germline loops: CDR1 LNHDA, CDR2 SQIVND (reference sequence). The CDR3 runs to 16 residues. A word on this clonotype: Its antigen is not identified.

The RNA, roughly 0.45 to 1 ug, was put through reverse transcription using random hexamers. The TCR beta CDR3 was amplified by immunoSEQ multiplex PCR across 54 Vbeta, 13 Jbeta. TCRdb called the immunoSEQ multiplex PCR reads again in MiXCR, with one record for every CDR3 protein. The sample holds 65,000 to 85,000 distinct CDR3 sequences, approximately 93% seen once. V usage is TRBV19 and J usage is TRBJ2-5; 12 bases agree with TRBD2. Sequenced sample: CD8+ T cells from PBMCs. The TCR comes from a human donor with Susac syndrome. CDR3 protein: CASNPQLAGGSETQYF. The CDR3 coding sequence is TGTGCCAGTAACCCCCAACTAGCGGGGGGATCGGAGACCCAGTACTTC.